This T cell receptor (beta chain) was sequenced in a study of blood T cell repertoires in COVID-19 (dated by TCRdb to about 2020). Concerning the study at large: Samples covering the acute and convalescent phases of COVID-19 were provided by collaborators in the United States, Italy and Spain. The prospective study material was composed of cDNA or gDNA derived from T cells, B-cell-depleted T cells, or PBMCs. The dataset comprised deeply sampled blood TCRbeta repertoires from subjects exposed to, actively infected with, or recovered from COVID-19. The repertoires were released in a freely available public database meant as a resource for research on the immune response to SARS-CoV-2. Samples were obtained from the ongoing ImmuneRACE study (first 160 participants) and from roughly 1,300 subjects provided by 6 global collaborators. A de-identified subject ID, COVID-19 status, age in years and sex were almost always included in the sample metadata. Where available, HLA class I and class II types were taken from metadata supplied by the sample provider and were not determined by assay-based typing. What the authors observed across the whole study: How much clinical and demographic metadata was included differed by source and by participant, and the metadata was provided uncurated.

V loses 4 bases, J loses 2 bases, and the germline ends lie 15 bases apart. From the cysteine through the phenylalanine, the CDR3 covers 16 amino acids. The sequence is cut down to CDR3 DNA, 48 bases in frame from base 1. The germline V gene (reference sequence) gives CDR1 as LNHDA and CDR2 as SQIVND. Notes on this clone: The antigen it binds to is not known. Base qualities are not at hand, and no much larger clone is one base apart.

TCRbeta CDR3 regions were amplified from genomic DNA by means of the immunoSEQ Assay, a bias-controlled multiplex PCR. As for the authors' bioinformatics: Within the assay, amplification of reference gene primers was used to estimate how many nucleated cells each sample contained. To quantify the absolute abundance of each unique TCRbeta CDR3 rearrangement, sequence reads were collapsed and filtered. For each sample, productive Simpson clonality was calculated by taking the square root of Simpson's diversity index across productive rearrangements. TCRdb took this table from immuneACCESS and kept in-frame rearrangements with V and J called. Such tables lack part of the clones; where checked against another copy, unresolved V genes explain under half of the gap, and the rest is unexplained. That table furnishes V, J and clone size, whereas the DNA furnished D and trimming. The sample yields 150,000 to 200,000 clones; more than 75% were counted once. The ten top clones hold around 17% of the sample.

The collaborating institutions used their own protocols to collect whole blood in K2EDTA tubes. For TCRbeta analysis, collaborators shipped samples in one of three forms: frozen whole blood, isolated PBMCs, or DNA extracted from either of those sample types. The sequence came from a man aged 55 to 69 with active or convalescent COVID-19. The chain was built from TRBV19 and TRBJ1-5, with the D gene not clear enough to name. Sequencing was carried out using peripheral blood. Read as DNA, the sequence is TGTGCCAGTAGTACCTATACGGGGAATGGCAATCAGCCCCAGCATTTT. This gives the protein CASSTYTGNGNQPQHF.